The 14 T cell receptor beta chains below come from one sample, sequenced in a study of blood T cells in healthy people across ages. The use of a sample-barcoded 5' primer and a J-beta primer mix characterized a second PCR of 7 to 11 cycles. TCRdb ran MiXCR on the 5' RACE reads and lists one entry per CDR3 protein. The data show hundreds of thousands of distinct CDR3 sequences, under 25% seen once. Material: blood. The origin of the receptors is a man between 65 and 85 years old in good health.

The rearrangement uses TRBV4-1 and TRBJ2-4; a weak D match, TRBD2 (5 bases). Germline V lookup: CDR1 MGHRA, CDR2 YSYEKL. CDR3 length equals 18 residues. The V end was cut by 0 bases, the J end by 1 base, with 16 bases between. CDR3 coding DNA: TGCGCCAGCAGCCAAGAGTCTTTCGTCGGGAAGGCCAAAAACATTCAGTACTTC. Amino acids: CASSQESFVGKAKNIQYF.

This clonotype was observed a few times. V and J are TRBV6-6 and TRBJ2-7; perhaps TRBD2 as D (6 bases). This CDR3 is built from 14 residues. Trimming removed 6 bases at V and 6 bases at J, with 18 bases between. The germline CDR1 and CDR2 sequences are MNHNY and SVGAGI (reference sequence). The CDR3 spells CASSTGGKGGEQYF. CDR3 DNA sequence: TGTGCCAGCAGCACTGGCGGGAAGGGCGGCGAGCAGTACTTC.

This clonotype was observed a handful of times. This chain joins TRBV29-1 and TRBJ2-5; D is unresolved. The tail of the sequence fits TRBJ2-1 better, so the J call may be wrong. CDR1 SQVTM and CDR2 ANQGSEA come from the germline V gene. CDR3 size: 11 residues. DNA for the CDR3: TGCAGCGTTGAAGAGGTAACTGAGCAGTTCTTC. This encodes CSVEEVTEQFF.

This chain joins TRBV28 and TRBJ1-2; maybe TRBD1 (6 bases). Deletions cut 4 bases from V and 4 bases from J, with 10 bases between. CDR1 is MDHEN, CDR2 SYDVKM, per germline. The CDR3 extends over 13 amino acids. The CDR3 sequence: CASSSPDSYGYTF. CDR3 coding DNA: TGTGCCAGCAGTTCCCCGGACAGCTATGGCTACACCTTC.

This sequence joins TRBV12-3 or TRBV12-4 and TRBJ2-7; 7 nucleotides match TRBD1. The CDR3 consists of 15 residues. V lost 7 bases to trimming and J lost 1 base; unmatched junction nucleotides: 10. DNA of the CDR3: TGTGCCAGCAAAACCGGGACAGACCCTTCCTACGAGCAGTACTTC. Protein product: CASKTGTDPSYEQYF.

This clonotype was observed at least ten times. The rearrangement joins TRBV12-3 or TRBV12-4 to TRBJ2-1; D unresolved. The germline V and J ends were trimmed by 6 bases and 5 bases, with 8 bases remaining between them. The length of the CDR3 is 12 residues. The CDR3 region has the DNA TGTGCCAGCAGCCGGACCGACAATGAGCAGTTCTTC. Translated: CASSRTDNEQFF.

A note on this clonotype: The conserved closing phenylalanine or tryptophan is absent in this CDR3, likely reflecting a read error. The chain uses TRBV7-6 and TRBJ2-3; the D gene is possibly TRBD2 (6 bases). The V gene's germline CDR1 is SGHVS and CDR2 FNYEAQ. CDR3 length: 16 amino acids. The V and J ends lost 4 bases and 0 bases respectively, with 14 bases between them. For the CDR3, the DNA is TGTGCCAGCAGCTCCCGGGACTTGGATAGCACAGATACGCAGTATCTT. Its protein is CASSSRDLDSTDTQYL.

The CDR3 DNA is TGTGCCAGCAGTGACAGAGGGGGGGACTATGGCTACACCTTC. The encoded protein is CASSDRGGDYGYTF. This rearrangement joins TRBV6-4 to TRBJ1-2; D is possibly TRBD1 (6 bases). V was pared by 2 bases and J by 3 bases, with 10 bases between. The CDR3 is 14 amino acids. Germline V gene sequence: CDR1 MRHNA, CDR2 SNTAGT.

This clonotype has more than one count but fewer than ten. The CDR3 here is CASGRLAEETQYF. CDR3 bases: TGTGCCAGCGGAAGACTAGCGGAAGAGACCCAGTACTTC. The chain combines TRBV3-1 with TRBJ2-5, with 9 nucleotides matching TRBD2. J lost 3 bases, V lost 8 bases, and 4 bases had no gene match. The V gene's germline CDR1 is LGHDT and CDR2 YNNKEL (reference sequence). This CDR3 is 13 amino acids long.

V is TRBV3-1 and J is TRBJ2-4; the D gene is possibly TRBD2 (5 bases). The CDR3 is 17 amino acids. Looked up from germline, CDR1 is LGHDT and CDR2 is YNNKEL (reference sequence). Trimming took 4 bases from V and 0 from J, leaving 16 bases between them. CDR3 residues: CASSLRGQTVAKNIQYF. CDR3 bases: TGTGCCAGCAGCCTACGGGGTCAGACTGTAGCCAAAAACATTCAGTACTTC.

A few counts support this clonotype. This chain connects TRBV3-1 to TRBJ1-1; D is undetermined. There are 12 residues in the CDR3. The germline V gene has CDR1 LGHDT and CDR2 YNNKEL (reference sequence). With 2 bases removed from V and 11 bases from J, the gap between germline ends came to 12 bases. The DNA for the CDR3 is TGTGCCAGCAGCCAAAAGGACCAGCGGGCTTTCTTT. It is translated as CASSQKDQRAFF.

There are a few counts of this clonotype. The chain combines TRBV20-1 with TRBJ2-5, with D unresolved. Trimming shortened V by 3 bases and J by 4 bases, and 9 bases separated the two germline ends. Germline V gene sequence: CDR1 DFQATT, CDR2 SNEGSKA (reference sequence). The CDR3 runs to 12 residues. CDR3 residues: CSASLDGETQYF. The CDR3 nucleotides read TGCAGTGCTAGCCTAGACGGAGAGACCCAGTACTTC.

This clonotype was counted many times. The V call is TRBV29-1, the J call TRBJ2-2; no clear D. CDR1 is SQVTM, CDR2 ANQGSEA, per germline. The CDR3 has 13 amino acids. Trimming took off 4 bases at V and 4 bases at J, with 10 bases between the two ends. The CDR3 here is CSVGYVRTGELFF. As DNA, the CDR3 is TGCAGCGTTGGCTATGTCCGCACCGGGGAGCTGTTTTTT.

The V and J genes are TRBV6-1 and TRBJ1-1; 8 bases line up with TRBD1. Germline trimming cut 3 bases from V and 6 bases from J; bases unmatched to any gene: 9. The germline CDR1 and CDR2 sequences are MNHNS and SASEGT. The CDR3 sequence is 15 residues long. The CDR3: CASSDRGTGRPEAFF. Written as DNA, the CDR3 is TGTGCCAGCAGTGACCGGGGGACAGGTCGTCCTGAAGCTTTCTTT.